The 8 T cell receptor beta chains presented below share a single source sample, sequenced in a study of post-analysis software for immune sequencing data. Points from the study as a whole: In patients, TRBV5-6, TRBV5-1 and TRBV20-1 belonged to five TRBV segments found more frequently than in controls.

These TCRs are of unknown antigen specificity. Researchers reported that TCR beta cDNA libraries carried unique molecular identifiers. TCRdb reprocessed the PCR reads with MiXCR, giving one entry per CDR3 protein. Here the sample spans almost 700,000 distinct CDR3 sequences, roughly three fifths being singletons. The sequencing sample was made of blood. The receptors stem from a girl under 10 years old with multiple sclerosis.

There are a few counts of this clonotype. The rearrangement links TRBV28 to TRBJ2-5; a weak D match, TRBD1 (6 bases). Trimming stripped 8 bases from V and 3 bases from J, with 16 bases between. CDR1 and CDR2 from the germline V gene are MDHEN and SYDVKM. This CDR3 region has 14 residues. CDR3 DNA: TGTGCCAGCGGAGGTTACAGGGAAGAAGAGACCCAGTACTTC. Protein product: CASGGYREEETQYF.

This rearrangement joins TRBV12-3 or TRBV12-4 to TRBJ1-1; tentatively, D is TRBD1 (5 bases). Trimming left V 5 bases short and J 7 bases short, with 17 bases between. The CDR3 has 14 amino acids. The CDR3 DNA is TGTGCCAGCAGTCCTGGGGTCGCAGGGAATGAAGCTTTCTTT. Protein: CASSPGVAGNEAFF.

The chain carries TRBV20-1 and TRBJ1-1; D is perhaps TRBD1 (6 bases). Germline V CDR1 and CDR2: DFQATT, SNEGSKA (reference sequence). Deletions cut 1 base from V and 1 base from J, with 13 bases between. The length of the CDR3 is 15 residues. The CDR3 nucleotides are TGCAGTGCTAGAGCCCCGGGACATCCGAACACTGAAGCTTTCTTT. This sequence encodes CSARAPGHPNTEAFF.

This clonotype was found a few times. The V gene is TRBV5-1, the J gene TRBJ2-7; 7 nucleotides align to TRBD1. This CDR3 contains 16 residues. The V gene end was trimmed by 0 bases and the J gene end by 4 bases; junction bases not matched to a gene: 10. Germline CDR1 SGHRS, CDR2 YFSETQ. CDR3 sequence (DNA): TGCGCCAGCAGCTTGGGTGGGGACAGACTACCGTACGAGCAGTACTTC. Its translation: CASSLGGDRLPYEQYF.

V is TRBV5-6 and J is TRBJ2-3, with 10 bases fitting TRBD1. Trimming at V came to 3 bases and at J to 6 bases, leaving 10 bases not matched to a gene. Germline-derived CDR1 and CDR2 are SGHDT and YYEEEE. The CDR3 is made up of 16 amino acids. The CDR3 nucleotides are TGTGCCAGCAGCTCGGCGGGACAGGGGTCTGCGGATACGCAGTATTTT. Translating it yields CASSSAGQGSADTQYF.

The count of this clonotype is one. V is TRBV10-3 and J is TRBJ2-1; 8 bases map to TRBD1. This CDR3 spans 18 amino acids. Germline V gene lookup returns CDR1 ENHRY and CDR2 SYGVKD. V shed 8 bases, J shed 0 bases, and the junction held 15 bases outside the gene matches. CDR3 loop: CAIGPGQGAPSSYNEQFF. CDR3 nucleotides: TGTGCCATCGGCCCAGGGCAGGGGGCACCAAGCTCCTACAATGAGCAGTTCTTC.

The rearrangement joins TRBV7-2 to TRBJ2-1; tentatively, D is TRBD2 (7 bases). Germline CDR1 is SGHTA and CDR2 is FQGNSA. Trimming took 0 bases from V and 12 from J, leaving 9 bases between them. The CDR3 runs to 12 residues. The CDR3 DNA is TGTGCCAGCAGCTTAGCGGGGGGGCGGCAGTTCTTC. It specifies CASSLAGGRQFF. Drawing the rest from reference TRBV7-2 and TRBJ2-1, the complete variable domain is GAGVSQSPSNKVTEKGKDVELRCDPISGHTALYWYRQSLGQGLEFLIYFQGNSAPDKSGLPSDRFSAERTGGSVSTLTIQRTQQEDSAVYLCASSLAGGRQFFGPGTRLTVL.

This sequence joins TRBV5-1 and TRBJ2-1, with 10 bases fitting TRBD2. V shed 3 bases and J 9 bases; nucleotides not matched to a gene: 12. CDR1 SGHRS and CDR2 YFSETQ come from the germline V gene. The CDR3 has 16 residues. The CDR3 is CASSSTSGEPTSEQFF. The CDR3 bases are TGCGCCAGCAGCTCCACTAGCGGGGAGCCCACCAGTGAGCAGTTCTTC.